What follows is one TCR beta chain and its context. The treatment is: 15 to 20 received Ad26.COV2.S at low or high dose, single or two shots; roughly 5 received placebo; per-sample allocation not given. Samples were taken on day 63 after the first vaccine or placebo injection. The record originates from a study of Ad26.COV2.S vaccination and SARS-CoV-2 variants. Per the germline V gene, CDR1 is MDHEN and CDR2 is SYDVKM. Trimming took 4 bases from V and 2 from J; bases not matched to a gene: 5. There are 15 residues in the CDR3. Data came from immunoSEQ multiplex PCR; TCRdb stores just in-frame clones and leaves some out. The sample includes 400,000 to 450,000 clones, roughly 90% of them seen just once.

This TCR came from a person aged 18-65 years who received the Ad26.COV2.S COVID-19 vaccine or a placebo. This specimen consisted of peripheral blood, obtained in a trial of Ad26.COV2.S vaccine versus placebo. The J gene is TRBJ2-1, the V gene TRBV28, with 7 nucleotides matching TRBD1. The CDR3 DNA reads TGTGCCAGCAGTTCCCCGGACAGGACCTACAATGAGCAGTTCTTC. Translated: CASSSPDRTYNEQFF. The entire variable domain, with the rest obtained from reference TRBV28 and TRBJ2-1, is as follows: DVKVTQSSRYLVKRTGEKVFLECVQDMDHENMFWYRQDPGLGLRLIYFSYDVKMKEKGDIPEGYSVSREKKERFSLILESASTNQTSMYLCASSSPDRTYNEQFFGPGTRLTVL.